Each of the 18 T cell receptor beta chains below was sequenced from the same sample in a study of CD8+CD57+ T cells in acquired aplastic anemia. Genomic DNA provided the template from which TCR beta VDJ and CDR3 profiles were obtained. TCRdb ran MiXCR on the reads and lists one entry per CDR3 protein. The table lists 86,000 or so distinct CDR3 sequences, about 45% of them singletons. Sample: sorted CD4+, CD8+, or CD8+CD57+ T cells (not recorded which) from PBMCs. These receptors were obtained from a human donor in good health, serving as a control.

This clonotype was seen only a few times. The chain combines TRBV11-2 with TRBJ2-1; possibly TRBD2 for D (5 bases). The CDR3 consists of 15 residues. Germline V gives CDR1 SGHAT, CDR2 FQNNGV. Trimming shortened V by 1 base and J by 0 bases, and 7 bases separated the two germline ends. CDR3 in amino acids: CASSLVGSSYNEQFF. The CDR3 DNA reads TGTGCCAGCAGCTTAGTAGGGAGCTCCTACAATGAGCAGTTCTTC.

This clonotype has only one observation. The V call is TRBV7-2, the J call TRBJ2-5, with D possibly matching TRBD1 (5 bases). The ends were cut back, 5 bases at V and 5 bases at J, with 9 bases in the middle. This CDR3 has 12 residues. Looked up from germline, CDR1 is SGHTA and CDR2 is FQGNSA. CDR3 sequence reads: CASSTYRETQYF. The CDR3 DNA follows: TGTGCCAGCAGCACCTACAGGGAGACCCAGTACTTC.

As concerns this clonotype: A clone one base away is much larger, so this may be a read error. The conserved final phenylalanine or tryptophan is absent from the CDR3, which likely points to a read error. The chain recombines TRBV4-1 with TRBJ2-5; 7 bases line up with TRBD2. V lost 4 bases and J lost 7; bases outside the gene matches: 9. This CDR3 contains 14 residues. In germline, CDR1 is MGHRA, CDR2 YSYEKL. The CDR3 protein is CASSPIGGGGTQYL. The CDR3 nucleotides are TGCGCCAGCAGCCCTATCGGTGGGGGGGGGACCCAGTACCTC.

The chain couples TRBV10-3 to TRBJ2-7; 9 nucleotides match TRBD1. The V segment lost 4 bases and the J segment 3 bases; nucleotides outside the gene matches: 4. CDR3 size: 14 residues. Germline lookup yields CDR1 ENHRY and CDR2 SYGVKD. CDR3 amino acids: CAISGGQGYYEQYF. Written as DNA, the CDR3 is TGTGCCATCAGTGGGGGACAGGGTTACTACGAGCAGTACTTC.

This clonotype has at least ten counts. The chain is built from TRBV11-2 and TRBJ1-6; D is unclear. This CDR3 is built from 14 residues. CDR1 and CDR2 from the germline V gene are SGHAT and FQNNGV. Deletions cut 1 base from V and 13 bases from J, with 14 bases between. In DNA, the CDR3 is TGTGCCAGCAGCTTAGGGTTGGGTAGTCCGCCCCTCCACTTT. It encodes CASSLGLGSPPLHF.

This clonotype occurred a few times. The V call is TRBV15, the J call TRBJ2-5, with D unclear. Germline V gene lookup returns CDR1 LNHNV and CDR2 YYDKDF (reference sequence). The V end lost 0 bases, the J end lost 4 bases, and 6 bases lay between the germline ends. The CDR3 extends over 13 amino acids. CDR3 amino acids: CATSRDPGETQYF. The CDR3 DNA sequence: TGTGCCACCAGCAGAGATCCGGGAGAGACCCAGTACTTC.

This sequence joins TRBV12-3 or TRBV12-4 and TRBJ1-1; D might be TRBD1 (5 bases). The CDR3 covers 14 residues. Trimming pared 3 bases from V and 0 bases from J, leaving 8 bases between. CDR3 sequence reads: CASSLTGVNTEAFF. The DNA for the CDR3 is TGTGCCAGCAGTTTGACGGGGGTGAACACTGAAGCTTTCTTT.

This clonotype came up many times. The chain carries TRBV6-1 and TRBJ2-7; 7 nucleotides align to TRBD1. Trimming at V came to 4 bases and at J to 0 bases, leaving 6 bases not matched to a gene. The germline CDR1 and CDR2 sequences are MNHNS and SASEGT. The CDR3 is 15 amino acids. The CDR3 protein is CASSVRDRTSYEQYF. In DNA, the CDR3 is TGTGCCAGCAGTGTGAGGGACAGAACCTCCTACGAGCAGTACTTC.

This clonotype was observed a handful of times. The CDR3: CATFGLAGGPPYF. The CDR3 DNA is TGTGCCACCTTTGGACTAGCGGGGGGGCCCCCGTACTTC. V usage is TRBV2 and J usage is TRBJ2-7; TRBD2 agrees at 15 bases. The CDR3 has 13 amino acids. With 10 bases clipped from V and 12 bases from J, the junction kept 10 bases outside the gene matches. The germline V gene has CDR1 SNHLY and CDR2 FYNNEI. Drawing the rest from reference TRBV2 and TRBJ2-7, the complete variable domain is EPEVTQTPSHQVTQMGQEVILRCVPISNHLYFYWYRQILGQKVEFLVSFYNNEISEKSEIFDDQFSVERPDGSNFTLKIRSTKLEDSAMYFCATFGLAGGPPYFGPGTRLTVT.

This chain links TRBV2 with TRBJ1-1; D is perhaps TRBD1 (6 bases). The V gene lost 8 bases and the J gene lost 7 bases, with 17 bases spanning the gap. Germline-derived CDR1 and CDR2 are SNHLY and FYNNEI. CDR3 length: 13 amino acids. The CDR3 sequence is CASSREGGVEAFF. The CDR3 bases are TGTGCCAGCTCCCGCGAGGGGGGTGTTGAAGCTTTCTTT.

There are many counts of this clonotype. The chain is built from TRBV6-4 and TRBJ2-7; no reliable D call. Germline V lookup: CDR1 MRHNA, CDR2 SNTAGT. This CDR3 spans 10 amino acids. V shed 5 bases and J shed 5 bases, with 4 bases lying between them. CDR3 sequence (DNA): TGTGCCAGCAGTTCAAACGAGCAGTACTTC. Its translation: CASSSNEQYF.

This clonotype came up a few times. V gene TRBV27 combines with J gene TRBJ1-2; D is unresolved. The germline V and J ends were trimmed by 3 bases and 7 bases, with 15 bases remaining between them. Germline values: CDR1 MNHEY, CDR2 SMNVEV (reference sequence). The CDR3 consists of 14 residues. The DNA for the CDR3 is TGTGCCAGCAGTTTCGGTTCCTCCGGAGTTGGCTACACCTTC. Its translation: CASSFGSSGVGYTF.

This clonotype was recorded at least ten times. The chain couples TRBV2 to TRBJ1-1; maybe TRBD1 (6 bases). The germline V and J ends were trimmed by 8 bases and 4 bases, with 17 bases remaining between them. Germline V gives CDR1 SNHLY, CDR2 FYNNEI. The length of the CDR3 is 14 residues. The CDR3, as DNA: TGTGCCAGCGAGGCCCAGGGGTTCGGCACTGAAGCTTTCTTT. It translates to CASEAQGFGTEAFF.

This chain connects TRBV3-1 to TRBJ2-1; no clear D. This CDR3 is built from 16 residues. Germline V gene sequence: CDR1 LGHDT, CDR2 YNNKEL (reference sequence). Trimming took 0 bases from V and 0 from J, leaving 9 bases between them. This chain's CDR3 is CASSQDLMGSYNEQFF. The CDR3 DNA is TGTGCCAGCAGCCAAGATTTGATGGGCTCCTACAATGAGCAGTTCTTC.

This clonotype was found many times. This rearrangement joins TRBV24-1 to TRBJ2-1; no firm D call. Germline V gene data show CDR1 as KGHDR and CDR2 as SFDVKD. V lost 5 bases and J lost 0, with 10 bases in between. The CDR3 covers 15 residues. The CDR3 is CATSAMESSYNEQFF. The CDR3 bases are TGTGCCACCAGTGCGATGGAAAGCTCCTACAATGAGCAGTTCTTC.

As regards this clonotype: Germline is not matched at one junction end, which may reflect a read error. The J gene is TRBJ1-1, the V gene TRBV25-1, with D possibly matching TRBD1 (5 bases). This CDR3 region has 14 residues. Germline CDR1 reads MGHDK; CDR2 reads SYGVNS. CDR3 loop: CASSASGDGTEAVF. CDR3 DNA: TGTGCCAGCAGTGCTAGCGGAGATGGGACTGAGGCTGTCTTT.

In this sample, this clonotype turned up many times. This chain links TRBV12-3 or TRBV12-4 with TRBJ1-1; D remains ambiguous. The CDR3 loop spans 14 amino acids. The V end lost 8 bases, the J end lost 6 bases, and 19 bases lay between the germline ends. CDR3 in amino acids: CASRREGLRPEAFF. The CDR3 region has the DNA TGTGCCAGCCGAAGGGAAGGACTCAGACCTGAAGCTTTCTTT.

The table lists this clonotype with many counts. The chain links TRBV2 to TRBJ2-3; 8 nucleotides match TRBD1. The CDR3 has 16 residues. The germline CDR1 and CDR2 sequences are SNHLY and FYNNEI. V lost 6 bases to trimming and J lost 0 bases; unmatched junction nucleotides: 8. The CDR3 is CASSHTRDRSTDTQYF. The CDR3 bases are TGTGCCAGCAGCCACACCCGGGACAGGAGCACAGATACGCAGTATTTT.